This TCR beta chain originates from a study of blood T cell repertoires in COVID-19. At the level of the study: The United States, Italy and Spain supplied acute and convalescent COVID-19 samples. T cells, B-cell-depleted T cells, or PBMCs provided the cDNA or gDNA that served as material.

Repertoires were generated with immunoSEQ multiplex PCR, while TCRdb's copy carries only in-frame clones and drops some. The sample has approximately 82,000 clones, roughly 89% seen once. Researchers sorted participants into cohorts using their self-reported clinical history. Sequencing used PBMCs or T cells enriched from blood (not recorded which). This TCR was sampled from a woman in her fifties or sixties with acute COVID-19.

CDR3 protein: CACSTGSQPQHF. The CDR3 coding sequence is TGTGCCTGCTCGACAGGGTCTCAGCCCCAGCATTTT. The rearrangement links TRBV30 to TRBJ1-5; 7 bases fit TRBD1. V was clipped by 6 bases and J by 6 bases; unmatched bases: 5. The CDR3 runs 12 residues. Germline V gene sequence: CDR1 GTSNPN, CDR2 SVGIG (reference sequence).